These 30 T cell receptor beta chains were all obtained from the same sample, sequenced in a study of cytomegalovirus exposure and HLA in healthy donors. Both 60 Vbeta primers and 13 Jbeta primers went into the PCR. TCRdb keeps only in-frame clones here, not all; method: immunoSEQ multiplex PCR. The sample has 150,000 to 200,000 clones; about 80% are singletons. The sequenced sample was PBMCs. These receptors originate from a man aged 25 to 40 in good health and CMV-seronegative.

The CDR3 loop is CASSLEAYNEQFF. The CDR3 DNA follows: TGTGCCAGCAGCTTAGAAGCGTACAATGAGCAGTTCTTC. This rearrangement joins TRBV7-6 to TRBJ2-1; no clear D gene. Trimming left V 1 base short and J 4 bases short, with 5 bases between. The CDR3 is 13 amino acids. Per the germline V gene, CDR1 is SGHVS and CDR2 is FNYEAQ.

Remarks on this clone: This CDR3 is also generated by other DNA sequences in the sample. This chain uses TRBV6-1 with TRBJ1-5; no clear D. There are 15 residues in the CDR3. Per the germline V gene, CDR1 is MNHNS and CDR2 is SASEGT. The germline V and J ends were trimmed by 2 bases and 5 bases, with 13 bases remaining between them. CDR3 coding DNA: TGTGCCAGCAGTGAATTTGTTACAGCTGATCAGCCCCAGCATTTT. Its translation is CASSEFVTADQPQHF.

The chain uses TRBV7-3 and TRBJ2-3, with TRBD1 matching over 7 bases. CDR1 SGHTA and CDR2 FQGTGA come from the germline V gene. The CDR3 is 14 amino acids. Unmatched junction bases numbered 6, after V lost 6 bases and J lost 3 bases. CDR3 loop: CASSRGQMTDTQYF. The CDR3 DNA reads as TGTGCCAGCAGTCGGGGACAGATGACAGATACGCAGTATTTT.

V usage is TRBV5-1 and J usage is TRBJ2-7; D perhaps matches TRBD2 (6 bases). The CDR3 length is 15 residues. The germline CDR1 and CDR2 sequences are SGHRS and YFSETQ. V dropped 4 bases and J dropped 3 bases, with 17 bases sitting between them. CDR3 residues: CASSGGWGELYEQYF. In DNA, the CDR3 is TGCGCCAGCAGCGGGGGATGGGGGGAACTCTACGAGCAGTACTTC.

The chain links TRBV9 to TRBJ2-7; 8 bases align to TRBD1. CDR3 length: 14 residues. Germline V gives CDR1 SGDLS, CDR2 YYNGEE. Germline trimming cut 3 bases from V and 5 bases from J; bases unmatched to any gene: 7. The CDR3 is CASSERTGLDEQYF. CDR3 sequence (DNA): TGTGCCAGCAGCGAGCGGACAGGGCTGGACGAGCAGTACTTC.

V is TRBV5-8 and J is TRBJ1-4, with D uncertain. The V gene's germline CDR1 is SGHTS and CDR2 YDEGEE. The CDR3 has 14 residues. Trimming removed 5 bases from V and 7 bases from J, with 15 bases in between. CDR3 protein: CASRVFPDSEKLFF. DNA for the CDR3: TGTGCCAGCAGAGTATTTCCGGACTCTGAAAAACTGTTTTTT.

This CDR3 is CASSLGTGGNTEAFF. The CDR3 DNA reads TGTGCCAGCAGCCTTGGGACAGGGGGCAACACTGAAGCTTTCTTT. The V gene is TRBV6-5, the J gene TRBJ1-1, with TRBD1 matching 12 bases. J gave up 2 bases and V 6 bases, and 4 bases lay outside the gene matches. The CDR3 has 15 residues. Germline CDR1 is MNHEY and CDR2 is SVGAGI.

This clone turned up a few times. The chain combines TRBV9 with TRBJ1-6; D gene ambiguous. Germline assignment: CDR1 SGDLS and CDR2 YYNGEE. The CDR3 is 13 amino acids. Trimming shortened V by 1 base and J by 13 bases, and 12 bases separated the two germline ends. The CDR3 nucleotides are TGTGCCAGCAGCGTACAGGTAGTGCCGCCCCTCCACTTT. Residues: CASSVQVVPPLHF.

V is TRBV29-1 and J is TRBJ2-7, with D unclear. This CDR3 comprises 12 residues. V lost 4 bases and J 4 bases, leaving 11 bases between the germline ends. Germline V CDR1 and CDR2: SQVTM, ANQGSEA. The CDR3 is CSVGDESYEQYF. CDR3 in DNA: TGCAGCGTTGGAGATGAGAGTTACGAGCAGTACTTC.

This clone was observed a few times. The chain is built from TRBV6-5 and TRBJ1-2, with TRBD1 matching 8 bases. V was clipped by 5 bases and J by 8 bases; unmatched bases: 7. This CDR3 spans 13 amino acids. Germline CDR1 and CDR2: MNHEY and SVGAGI. The CDR3 sequence is CASSNQGAGGYTF. The CDR3 DNA reads TGTGCCAGCAGTAACCAGGGGGCCGGGGGCTACACCTTC.

This clone was detected only once. V and J are TRBV7-6 and TRBJ2-1; TRBD2 aligns across 12 bases. The junction had 10 bases not matched to a gene; V was cut back by 3 bases and J by 7 bases. The germline V gene encodes CDR1 SGHVS and CDR2 FNYEAQ. The CDR3 runs 17 residues. The DNA of the CDR3 is TGTGCCAGCAGCTTGCAACCGGGACTAGCGGGCTCGAATGAGCAGTTCTTC. Amino acid sequence: CASSLQPGLAGSNEQFF.

The genes are TRBV25-1 and TRBJ2-1, with 7 bases aligning to TRBD2. V was pared by 5 bases and J by 7 bases, with 2 bases of the junction left unmatched. Germline-derived CDR1 and CDR2 are MGHDK and SYGVNS. The CDR3 sequence is 12 residues long. Here the CDR3 reads CASSLGGNEQFF. CDR3 nucleotide sequence: TGTGCCAGCAGTCTGGGGGGGAATGAGCAGTTCTTC.

The genes are TRBV5-4 and TRBJ2-7, with D possibly matching TRBD2 (6 bases). The CDR3 contains 12 residues. Germline V gene lookup returns CDR1 SGHNT and CDR2 YYREEE (reference sequence). Trimming cost V 4 bases and J 7 bases, with 12 bases left between them. CDR3 loop: CASSPGRGEQYF. In nucleotides, the CDR3 is TGTGCCAGCAGCCCGGGACGGGGGGAGCAGTACTTC.

V and J are TRBV5-4 and TRBJ2-7; 10 bases fit TRBD2. The V and J ends lost 5 bases and 6 bases, in that order; junction bases with no gene match: 11. This CDR3 is built from 15 residues. Germline V gives CDR1 SGHNT, CDR2 YYREEE (reference sequence). CDR3 sequence reads: CASRDGLADLVEQYF. CDR3 nucleotide sequence: TGTGCCAGCAGGGACGGACTAGCGGATTTAGTCGAGCAGTACTTC.

As concerns this clone: This CDR3 is also generated by other DNA sequences in the sample. The CDR3 region is CASSPDSYGYTF. The CDR3 DNA sequence: TGCGCCAGCAGCCCCGACAGCTATGGCTACACCTTC. The chain has TRBV5-1 and TRBJ1-2, with a weak D call TRBD1 (5 bases). Trimming removed 4 bases from V and 4 bases from J, with 8 bases in between. This CDR3 has 12 residues. Germline CDR1 and CDR2: SGHRS and YFSETQ.

The chain is built from TRBV28 and TRBJ1-5; perhaps TRBD1 as D (5 bases). The germline CDR1 and CDR2 sequences are MDHEN and SYDVKM. V lost 2 bases to trimming and J lost 6 bases, with 11 bases between them. The length of the CDR3 is 14 residues. CDR3 amino acids: CASSLTGDLQPQHF. For the CDR3, the DNA is TGTGCCAGCAGTTTAACGGGGGATCTTCAGCCCCAGCATTTT.

V gene TRBV5-1 combines with J gene TRBJ2-1, with 7 nucleotides matching TRBD2. The CDR3 spans 15 residues. J lost 3 bases, V lost 0 bases, and 3 bases had no gene match. The germline CDR1 and CDR2 sequences are SGHRS and YFSETQ. In DNA form, the CDR3 reads TGCGCCAGCAGCTTGGGGCTAGCGGACTACAATGAGCAGTTCTTC. Encoded protein: CASSLGLADYNEQFF.

The V call is TRBV6-1, the J call TRBJ2-6; D not resolved. Trimming removed 3 bases at V and 0 bases at J, with 3 bases between. The CDR3 is 14 residues long. Germline V CDR1 and CDR2: MNHNS, SASEGT. The CDR3 reads CASSDNSGANVLTF. For the CDR3, the DNA is TGTGCCAGCAGTGACAACTCTGGGGCCAACGTCCTGACTTTC.

J is TRBJ2-7 and V is TRBV5-6; 7 bases are shared with TRBD1. The CDR3 sequence is 16 residues long. CDR1 and CDR2 (germline): SGHDT, YYEEEE. Losses at the gene ends were 0 bases for V and 9 bases for J; bases not matched to a gene: 15. CDR3 coding DNA: TGTGCCAGCAGCTTGGGTGGTAGGGGGCTATTTCAGGGGCAGTACTTC. As protein: CASSLGGRGLFQGQYF.

CDR3: CASSLPPGHSYEQYF. The DNA of the CDR3 is TGTGCCAGCAGCTTACCACCGGGACACTCCTACGAGCAGTACTTC. The chain is built from TRBV5-6 and TRBJ2-7; D is perhaps TRBD1 (6 bases). V was shortened by 2 bases and J by 0 bases, with 12 bases between the two germline ends. From germline, CDR1 is SGHDT and CDR2 YYEEEE. This CDR3 has 15 residues.

The chain combines TRBV7-6 with TRBJ1-5, with 9 bases lining up with TRBD1. J was trimmed by 0 bases and V by 0 bases; bases with no gene match: 3. Looked up from germline, CDR1 is SGHVS and CDR2 is FNYEAQ. This CDR3 has 17 amino acids. The CDR3, as DNA: TGTGCCAGCAGCTTAGCACAGGGGGCCGGTAGCAATCAGCCCCAGCATTTT. This gives the protein CASSLAQGAGSNQPQHF.

V gene TRBV30 combines with J gene TRBJ2-7; 10 nucleotides match TRBD2. This CDR3 has 16 amino acids. Germline CDR1 and CDR2: GTSNPN and SVGIG (reference sequence). Unmatched junction bases numbered 7, after V lost 0 bases and J lost 2 bases. The DNA of the CDR3 is TGTGCCTGGAGTGTACTCAGCGGGGGGGGACCCTACGAGCAGTACTTC. Its protein product is CAWSVLSGGGPYEQYF.

The J gene is TRBJ2-7, the V gene TRBV25-1; the match to TRBD2 covers 12 bases. The CDR3 loop spans 17 amino acids. Germline V lookup: CDR1 MGHDK, CDR2 SYGVNS. After removal of 5 bases from V and 1 base from J, the junction contained 9 bases not matched to a gene. Here the CDR3 DNA reads TGTGCCAGCAGTCCTCCTAGCGGGAGGGTGGCGTCCTACGAGCAGTACTTC. Translation: CASSPPSGRVASYEQYF.

This clone was observed once. The chain employs TRBV30 and TRBJ1-1; D may be TRBD1 (5 bases). V gave up 2 bases and J gave up 5 bases, with 15 bases separating them. Germline values: CDR1 GTSNPN, CDR2 SVGIG (reference sequence). The CDR3 length is 14 residues. CDR3: CAWSIRQLGTEAFF. Written as DNA, the CDR3 is TGTGCCTGGAGTATTCGACAGCTAGGAACTGAAGCTTTCTTT.

The chain carries TRBV19 and TRBJ1-5; 8 bases line up with TRBD1. The germline V gene has CDR1 LNHDA and CDR2 SQIVND (reference sequence). After removal of 4 bases from V and 5 bases from J, the junction contained 4 bases not matched to a gene. There are 14 residues in the CDR3. CDR3 residues: CASSTSRGHQPQHF. The CDR3 nucleotides read TGTGCCAGTAGTACCTCCAGGGGGCATCAGCCCCAGCATTTT.

The chain carries TRBV7-9 and TRBJ2-3, with 7 positions matching TRBD1. The CDR3 is made up of 17 amino acids. Looked up from germline, CDR1 is SEHNR and CDR2 is FQNEAQ (reference sequence). V gave up 0 bases and J gave up 1 base; unmatched junction bases: 7. The CDR3 here is CASSLALDRAGTDTQYF. CDR3 sequence (DNA): TGTGCCAGCAGCTTAGCCCTTGACAGGGCGGGCACAGATACGCAGTATTTT.

The V call is TRBV11-3, the J call TRBJ1-2, with TRBD1 matching over 7 bases. Per the germline V gene, CDR1 is SGHNT and CDR2 is YENEEA. This CDR3 has 15 amino acids. Trimming took 1 base from V and 1 from J; bases not matched to a gene: 3. CDR3 amino acids: CASSLVGDSNYGYTF. CDR3 DNA: TGTGCCAGCAGCTTAGTAGGGGACAGTAACTATGGCTACACCTTC. The whole variable domain, filled in from reference TRBV11-3 and TRBJ1-2, reads EAGVVQSPRYKIIEKKQPVAFWCNPISGHNTLYWYLQNLGQGPELLIRYENEEAVDDSQLPKDRFSAERLKGVDSTLKIQPAELGDSAVYLCASSLVGDSNYGYTFGSGTRLTVV.

V usage is TRBV9 and J usage is TRBJ2-7; TRBD1 matches at 12 bases. Trimming removed 2 bases from V and 3 bases from J; junction bases left unmatched: 3. The CDR3 is 15 amino acids. Germline CDR1 reads SGDLS; CDR2 reads YYNGEE. The CDR3 loop reads CASSVGTGGFYEQYF. The CDR3 nucleotides read TGTGCCAGCAGCGTCGGGACAGGGGGCTTCTACGAGCAGTACTTC.

The chain links TRBV5-4 to TRBJ2-5; TRBD2 matches 7 bases. Germline CDR1 is SGHNT and CDR2 is YYREEE (reference sequence). There are 13 residues in the CDR3. The junction had 3 bases not matched to a gene; V was cut back by 0 bases and J by 7 bases. The CDR3 nucleotides read TGTGCCAGCAGCTTGGACCCGGGGGGGACCCAGTACTTC. Its protein product is CASSLDPGGTQYF.

The genes are TRBV10-1 and TRBJ2-3; 7 positions match TRBD1. The CDR3 consists of 14 residues. V lost 5 bases to trimming and J lost 2 bases; unmatched junction nucleotides: 4. CDR1 is WNHNN, CDR2 SYGVQD, per germline (reference sequence). The CDR3 spells CASSWDSLTDTQYF. The CDR3 coding sequence is TGCGCCAGCAGTTGGGACAGCCTCACAGATACGCAGTATTTT.